These 16 T cell receptor beta chains were all obtained from the same sample, sequenced in a study of naive and memory T cell subsets. Study conclusions and caveats: Naive repertoires, especially CD8, held a few larger clonotypes, possibly memory cells re-expressing CD45RA.

The antigens these receptors bind are not known. Both TRBC1 and TRBC2 were covered by a beta constant-region primer of two equimolar oligonucleotides. Four rounds of PCR amplified the ligated cDNA using nested alpha and beta constant-region primers plus SP2. Each CDR3 protein is one row after TCRdb ran MiXCR on the UMI-ligation and nested PCR reads. The sample comprises over 110,000 distinct CDR3 sequences, around 21% of which are singletons, and about 0.63% rests with the top ten. Material: naive CD8+ T cells from blood. The origin of the receptors is a human donor in good health.

This clonotype has a handful of counts. The rearrangement links TRBV9 to TRBJ1-5, with a tentative D call TRBD1 (5 bases). Trimming left V 4 bases short and J 0 bases short, with 11 bases between. The length of the CDR3 is 15 residues. Germline CDR1 SGDLS, CDR2 YYNGEE. CDR3 nucleotide sequence: TGTGCCAGCAGCCAGGGACCGTTTAGCAATCAGCCCCAGCATTTT. Translated: CASSQGPFSNQPQHF.

The CDR3 coding sequence is TGCGCCAGCAGCCAAGAGGGGGCCCGTCAGCAGTACTTC. Its protein is CASSQEGARQQYF. The rearrangement uses TRBV4-1 and TRBJ2-7; tentatively, D is TRBD1 (6 bases). V was cut by 0 bases and J by 8 bases, with 11 bases left in between. This CDR3 has 13 residues. From germline, CDR1 is MGHRA and CDR2 YSYEKL.

The chain is built from TRBV5-5 and TRBJ2-3; the match to TRBD1 covers 7 bases. CDR3 length: 19 amino acids. Losses at the gene ends were 2 bases for V and 0 bases for J; bases not matched to a gene: 15. Germline V gene lookup returns CDR1 SGHKS and CDR2 YYEKEE (reference sequence). CDR3 DNA: TGTGCCAGCAGCTTAGGTACAGGGGCGATTTTATCTAGCACAGATACGCAGTATTTT. Translating gives CASSLGTGAILSSTDTQYF.

Only a few counts were recorded for this clonotype. This chain uses TRBV27 with TRBJ1-5; D is unclear. Germline-derived CDR1 and CDR2 are MNHEY and SMNVEV (reference sequence). The CDR3 consists of 14 residues. Trimming took off 4 bases at V and 7 bases at J, with 14 bases between the two ends. The CDR3 nucleotides are TGTGCCAGCAGTTCAGGACCGATCGGCCAGCCCCAGCATTTT. This encodes CASSSGPIGQPQHF.

This clonotype was observed a few times. V and J are TRBV28 and TRBJ2-1; D might be TRBD2 (5 bases). The length of the CDR3 is 15 residues. From germline, CDR1 is MDHEN and CDR2 SYDVKM. Trimming took 3 bases from V and 5 from J, leaving 14 bases between them. CDR3 in amino acids: CASSFLLAGDNEQFF. The CDR3 bases are TGTGCCAGCAGTTTTTTGTTGGCGGGCGACAATGAGCAGTTCTTC.

The chain employs TRBV5-1 and TRBJ2-2; TRBD2 might be the D (6 bases). Trimming left V 0 bases short and J 2 bases short, with 11 bases between. The CDR3 length is 16 residues. CDR1 SGHRS and CDR2 YFSETQ come from the germline V gene. CDR3 sequence: CASSLEIADNTGELFF. Written as DNA, the CDR3 is TGCGCCAGCAGCTTGGAGATAGCGGACAACACCGGGGAGCTGTTTTTT.

J is TRBJ2-1 and V is TRBV6-2 or TRBV6-3, with 14 bases identical to TRBD2. Germline values: CDR1 MNHEY, CDR2 SVGEGT. The CDR3 runs 19 residues. The trim removed 6 bases at V and 9 bases at J, leaving 19 bases unmatched. CDR3 sequence reads: CASSQHSPGLAGVESEQFF. The CDR3 coding sequence is TGTGCCAGCAGCCAACATTCTCCGGGACTAGCGGGGGTCGAGTCTGAGCAGTTCTTC.

This clonotype was seen a handful of times. At one end, the junction sequence differs from germline, possibly due to a read error. The chain couples TRBV5-5 to TRBJ2-7; 7 nucleotides match TRBD2. The CDR3 contains 15 residues. Germline lookup yields CDR1 SGHKS and CDR2 YYEKEE (reference sequence). CDR3 DNA sequence: TGTGCCAGCAGCTTGGAGGGAGGGCACCATCCTCCCCTAGTCTTC. Its protein is CASSLEGGHHPPLVF.

This clonotype appeared a few times. The CDR3 loop is CASSESWGTSGTGETQYF. In DNA, the CDR3 is TGCGCCAGCAGTGAGTCCTGGGGGACTAGCGGAACAGGGGAGACCCAGTACTTC. This chain uses TRBV10-2 with TRBJ2-5; 11 nucleotides agree with TRBD2. The germline CDR1 and CDR2 sequences are WSHSY and SAAADI. The V gene end was trimmed by 0 bases and the J gene end by 5 bases; junction bases not matched to a gene: 11. CDR3 size: 18 residues.

V is TRBV7-8 and J is TRBJ1-1; no clear D gene. V was pared by 1 base and J by 4 bases, with 10 bases between. Germline V gives CDR1 SGHVS, CDR2 FQNEAQ. The CDR3 is 14 residues long. The CDR3 nucleotides read TGTGCCAGCAGCTTAGGCAGACACGGCACTGAAGCTTTCTTT. Amino acids: CASSLGRHGTEAFF.

In this sample, this clonotype turned up a few times. The chain combines TRBV28 with TRBJ2-1; a weak D match, TRBD2 (6 bases). Trimming removed 7 bases from V and 2 bases from J, with 12 bases in between. CDR1 and CDR2 from the germline V gene are MDHEN and SYDVKM. The CDR3 sequence is 14 residues long. CDR3 bases: TGTGCCAGCACCCCCAGGAGGGCCTACAATGAGCAGTTCTTC. Translation gives CASTPRRAYNEQFF.

This clonotype was counted only a few times. The chain carries TRBV27 and TRBJ2-3, with D possibly matching TRBD2 (6 bases). V shed 1 base and J shed 2 bases, with 16 bases lying between them. Germline V CDR1 and CDR2: MNHEY, SMNVEV (reference sequence). This CDR3 is 17 amino acids long. CDR3 sequence reads: CASSLFWTGRTTDTQYF. The DNA of the CDR3 is TGTGCCAGCAGTTTATTCTGGACGGGGAGGACCACAGATACGCAGTATTTT.

This clonotype was counted a few times. The chain carries TRBV6-6 and TRBJ2-7; D perhaps matches TRBD1 (5 bases). The CDR3 loop spans 18 amino acids. Germline CDR1 is MNHNY and CDR2 is SVGAGI (reference sequence). V was shortened by 1 base and J by 0 bases, with 19 bases between the two germline ends. In DNA, the CDR3 is TGTGCCAGCAGTTACTTCCCTTTAGACAGAGATAGCTCCTACGAGCAGTACTTC. Translated: CASSYFPLDRDSSYEQYF.

A few counts support this clonotype. The chain combines TRBV5-1 with TRBJ2-7; D possibly matches TRBD1 or TRBD2 (6 bases each). The germline V gene has CDR1 SGHRS and CDR2 YFSETQ. This CDR3 contains 13 residues. V was trimmed by 3 bases and J by 2 bases, leaving 9 bases between them. DNA of the CDR3: TGCGCCAGCAGCTGGGGGGCTGCCTACGAGCAGTACTTC. Translating gives CASSWGAAYEQYF. The complete variable domain, with remaining parts taken from reference TRBV5-1 and TRBJ2-7, reads KAGVTQTPRYLIKTRGQQVTLSCSPISGHRSVSWYQQTPGQGLQFLFEYFSETQRNKGNFPGRFSGRQFSNSRSEMNVSTLELGDSALYLCASSWGAAYEQYFGPGTRLTVT.

The chain recombines TRBV24-1 with TRBJ1-2; tentative D call: TRBD1 (6 bases). Germline V CDR1 and CDR2: KGHDR, SFDVKD. V was shortened by 3 bases and J by 4 bases, with 17 bases between the two germline ends. The CDR3 runs to 16 residues. The CDR3 sequence: CATSDRDTLYVYGYTF. In DNA form, the CDR3 reads TGTGCCACCAGTGATAGGGACACCCTCTATGTCTATGGCTACACCTTC.

The gene calls are TRBV6-5 and TRBJ2-1, with unresolved D. There are 12 residues in the CDR3. V was cut by 0 bases and J by 7 bases, with 4 bases left in between. Germline V lookup: CDR1 MNHEY, CDR2 SVGAGI. The CDR3, as DNA: TGTGCCAGCAGTTACTCAGCAAATGAGCAGTTCTTC. The encoded protein is CASSYSANEQFF.